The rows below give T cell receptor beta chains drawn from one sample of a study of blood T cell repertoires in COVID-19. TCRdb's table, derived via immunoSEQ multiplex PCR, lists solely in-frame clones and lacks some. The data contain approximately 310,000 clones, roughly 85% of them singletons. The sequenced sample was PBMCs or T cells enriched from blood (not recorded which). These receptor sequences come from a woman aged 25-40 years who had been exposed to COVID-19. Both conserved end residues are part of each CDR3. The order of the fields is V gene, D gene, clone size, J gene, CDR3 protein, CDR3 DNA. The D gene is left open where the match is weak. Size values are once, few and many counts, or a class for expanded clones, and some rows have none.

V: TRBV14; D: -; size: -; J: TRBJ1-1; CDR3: CASMGLGEAFF; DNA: TGTGCCAGCATGGGGCTCGGTGAAGCTTTCTTT
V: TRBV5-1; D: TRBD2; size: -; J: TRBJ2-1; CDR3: CASRPIAGPNEQFF; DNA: TGCGCCAGCAGACCCATAGCGGGACCCAATGAGCAGTTCTTC
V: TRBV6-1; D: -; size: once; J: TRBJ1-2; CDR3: CASSDSFNYGYTF; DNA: TGTGCCAGCAGTGACAGTTTTAACTATGGCTACACCTTC
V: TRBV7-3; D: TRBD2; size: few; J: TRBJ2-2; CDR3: CASSFLAGFGELFF; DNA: TGTGCCAGCAGCTTCCTAGCGGGGTTCGGGGAGCTGTTTTTT
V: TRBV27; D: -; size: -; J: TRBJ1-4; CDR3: CASSLTHRVTEKLFF; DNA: TGTGCCAGCAGTTTAACCCACAGGGTCACAGAAAAACTGTTTTTT
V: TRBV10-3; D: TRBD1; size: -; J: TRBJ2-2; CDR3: CAIRRDRSNTGELFF; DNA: TGTGCCATCCGCCGGGACAGGAGTAACACCGGGGAGCTGTTTTTT
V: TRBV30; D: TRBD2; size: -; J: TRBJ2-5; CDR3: CAWERAGVQETQYF; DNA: TGTGCCTGGGAGAGGGCGGGGGTCCAAGAGACCCAGTACTTC
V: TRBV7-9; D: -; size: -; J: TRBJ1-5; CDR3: CASSLGPRDQPQHF; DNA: TGTGCCAGCAGCCTAGGGCCCAGGGATCAGCCCCAGCATTTT
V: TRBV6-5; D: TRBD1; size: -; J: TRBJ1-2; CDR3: CASSYHPDRPNYGYTF; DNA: TGTGCCAGCAGTTACCATCCGGACAGGCCGAACTATGGCTACACCTTC
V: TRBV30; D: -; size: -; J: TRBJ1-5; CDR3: CAWSVLPGLGHQPQHF; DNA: TGTGCCTGGAGTGTACTTCCGGGATTGGGCCATCAGCCCCAGCATTTT
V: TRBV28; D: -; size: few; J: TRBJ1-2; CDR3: CASSLRSPPFGNYGYTF; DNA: TGTGCCAGCAGTTTAAGGAGCCCCCCCTTTGGGAACTATGGCTACACCTTC
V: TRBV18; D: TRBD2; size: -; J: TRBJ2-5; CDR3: CASSPPGLAGEETQYF; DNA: TGTGCCAGCTCACCACCGGGACTAGCGGGAGAAGAGACCCAGTACTTC
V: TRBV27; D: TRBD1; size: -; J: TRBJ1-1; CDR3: CASSLYAGQGLSPQGPEAFF; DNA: TGTGCCAGCAGTTTATACGCAGGACAGGGGTTGAGTCCTCAGGGCCCTGAAGCTTTCTTT
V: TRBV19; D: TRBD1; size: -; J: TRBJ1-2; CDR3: CASSRVRDRGLNGYTF; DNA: TGTGCCAGTAGTAGAGTCCGGGACAGGGGGTTGAATGGCTACACCTTC
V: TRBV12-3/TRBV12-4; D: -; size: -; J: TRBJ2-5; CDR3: CASSLRQQETQYF; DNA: TGTGCCAGCAGTTTACGCCAGCAAGAGACCCAGTACTTC
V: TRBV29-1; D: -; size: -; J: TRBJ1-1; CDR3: CSVVTGNTEAFF; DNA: TGCAGCGTTGTAACAGGGAACACTGAAGCTTTCTTT
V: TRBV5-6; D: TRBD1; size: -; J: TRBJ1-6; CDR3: CASSTDRDSPLHF; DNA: TGTGCCAGCAGCACGGACAGGGACTCACCCCTCCACTTT
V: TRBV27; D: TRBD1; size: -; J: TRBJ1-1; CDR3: CASSTSGGMKGTEAFF; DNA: TGTGCCAGCAGCACTTCAGGGGGGATGAAGGGGACTGAAGCTTTCTTT
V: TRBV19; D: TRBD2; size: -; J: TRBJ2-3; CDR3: CASTMTSGGKDTQYF; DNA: TGTGCCAGTACCATGACTAGCGGGGGGAAAGATACGCAGTATTTT
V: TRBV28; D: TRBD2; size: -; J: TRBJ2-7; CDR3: CASSFGLAGGPNEQYF; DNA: TGTGCCAGCAGTTTTGGTTTAGCGGGAGGGCCGAACGAGCAGTACTTC
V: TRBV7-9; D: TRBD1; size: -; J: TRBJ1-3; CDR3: CASSSQQGSGNTIYF; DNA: TGTGCCAGCAGCTCGCAACAGGGGTCTGGAAACACCATATATTTT
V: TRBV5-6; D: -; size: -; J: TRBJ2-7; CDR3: CASSPRGGPGTEQYF; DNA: TGTGCCAGCAGCCCAAGGGGGGGCCCGGGTACGGAGCAGTACTTC
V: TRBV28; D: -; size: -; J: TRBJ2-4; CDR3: CASTTWAKNIQYF; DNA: TGTGCCAGCACTACTTGGGCCAAAAACATTCAGTACTTC
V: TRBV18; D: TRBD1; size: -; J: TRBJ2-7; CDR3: CASSPLDRSSYEQYF; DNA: TGTGCCAGCTCACCATTGGACAGGAGCTCCTACGAGCAGTACTTC
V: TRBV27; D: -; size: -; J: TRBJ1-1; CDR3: CASSLLGSSNTEAFF; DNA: TGTGCCAGCAGTTTATTGGGCAGTTCGAACACTGAAGCTTTCTTT
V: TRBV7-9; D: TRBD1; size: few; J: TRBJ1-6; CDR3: CASSLDRDRRSPLHF; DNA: TGTGCCAGCAGCTTAGACCGGGACAGGCGGTCACCCCTCCACTTT
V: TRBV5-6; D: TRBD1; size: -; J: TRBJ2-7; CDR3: CASSSIGTGGLEQYF; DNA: TGTGCCAGCAGCTCTATCGGGACAGGGGGATTGGAGCAGTACTTC
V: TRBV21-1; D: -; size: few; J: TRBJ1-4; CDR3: CASSSFPARGEKGEKLFF; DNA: TGTGCCAGCAGCTCGTTCCCAGCCCGGGGGGAGAAAGGTGAAAAACTGTTTTTT
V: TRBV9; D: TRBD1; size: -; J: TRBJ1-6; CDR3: CASSVGRTGDSPLHF; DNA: TGTGCCAGCAGCGTAGGGAGGACAGGGGACTCACCCCTCCACTTT
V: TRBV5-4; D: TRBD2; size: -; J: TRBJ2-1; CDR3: CASSLPPSGGLKSYNEQFF; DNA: TGTGCCAGCAGCTTGCCCCCTAGCGGGGGGCTAAAATCTTACAATGAGCAGTTCTTC
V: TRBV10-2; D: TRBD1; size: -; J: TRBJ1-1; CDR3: CASSDRGSNTEAFF; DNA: TGCGCCAGCAGTGACAGGGGGTCGAACACTGAAGCTTTCTTT
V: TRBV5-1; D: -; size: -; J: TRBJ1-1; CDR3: CASSLQGVTEAFF; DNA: TGCGCCAGCAGCTTGCAGGGCGTGACTGAAGCTTTCTTT
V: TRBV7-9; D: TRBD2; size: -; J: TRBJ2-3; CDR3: CASSLALGGSSTDTQYF; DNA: TGTGCCAGCAGCCTAGCCCTGGGCGGGAGCAGCACAGATACGCAGTATTTT
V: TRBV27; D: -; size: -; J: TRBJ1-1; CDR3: CASSLNFGSLNTEAFF; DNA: TGTGCCAGCAGTTTGAATTTCGGGTCCTTGAACACTGAAGCTTTCTTT
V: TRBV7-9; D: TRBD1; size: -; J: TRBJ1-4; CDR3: CASSSDRGNEKLFF; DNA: TGTGCCAGCAGCTCCGACAGGGGAAATGAAAAACTGTTTTTT
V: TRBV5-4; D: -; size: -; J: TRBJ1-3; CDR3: CASSSNRELENTIYF; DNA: TGTGCCAGCAGCTCTAACAGGGAACTTGAAAACACCATATATTTT
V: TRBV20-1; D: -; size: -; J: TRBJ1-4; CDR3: CSAQSGEKLFF; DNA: TGCAGTGCTCAATCAGGAGAAAAACTGTTTTTT
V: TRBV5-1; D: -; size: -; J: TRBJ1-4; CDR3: CASSSGHATNEKLFF; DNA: TGCGCCAGCAGCAGTGGACACGCAACTAATGAAAAACTGTTTTTT
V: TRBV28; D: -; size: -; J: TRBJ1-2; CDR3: CASTLGRGSNYGYTF; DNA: TGTGCCAGCACCCTGGGTCGGGGGTCGAACTATGGCTACACCTTC
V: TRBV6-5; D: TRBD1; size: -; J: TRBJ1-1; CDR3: CASSYDRAATEAFF; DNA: TGTGCCAGCAGTTACGACAGGGCGGCCACTGAAGCTTTCTTT
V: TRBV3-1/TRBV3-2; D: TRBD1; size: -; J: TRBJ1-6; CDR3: CASSLGQGASPLHF; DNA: TGTGCCAGCAGCCTGGGACAGGGTGCATCACCCCTCCACTTT
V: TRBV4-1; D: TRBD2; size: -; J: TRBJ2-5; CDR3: CASSQLAEETQYF; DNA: TGCGCCAGCAGTCAACTAGCGGAAGAGACCCAGTACTTC
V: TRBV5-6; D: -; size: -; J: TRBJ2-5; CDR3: CASSLRGRQTQYF; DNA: TGTGCCAGCAGCTTAAGGGGAAGGCAGACCCAGTACTTC
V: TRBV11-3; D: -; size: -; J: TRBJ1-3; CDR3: CASSSLAGAAGNTIYF; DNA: TGTGCCAGCAGCTCTCTGGCAGGGGCGGCAGGAAACACCATATATTTT
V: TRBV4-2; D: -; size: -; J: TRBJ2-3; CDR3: CASSQDSFTDTQYF; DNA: TGTGCCAGCAGCCAAGACTCCTTCACAGATACGCAGTATTTT